These T cell receptor beta chains were read from a single sample in a study of human T cells and chemical hapten exposure. TCRdb called the RACE reads again in MiXCR, with one record for every CDR3 protein. Here the sample spans tens of thousands of distinct CDR3 sequences, roughly 15% being singletons. The source material was whole blood, sampled in connection with sensitization to the hapten diphenylcyclopropenone (DPC). The receptors originated from a woman aged 45-65 years with alopecia areata. Some clones in this sample may be carry-over from other donors' samples. Each CDR3 is given with its conserved first and last residue. D genes are given only for firm matches. Clone size is given for some rows only: seen once, a few or many times, or a class if the clone is expanded.

j_call clone_size v_call d_call cdr3_aa cdr3_nt
TRBJ2-5 few TRBV7-9 . CASTRTEAGTQYF TGTGCCAGCACCCGGACGGAAGCCGGGACCCAGTACTTC
TRBJ1-1 . TRBV28 . CASRIVGNLNTEAFF TGTGCCAGCAGGATCGTTGGGAATCTGAACACTGAAGCTTTCTTT
TRBJ1-1 . TRBV5-4 TRBD1 CASSFQTGANTEAFF TGTGCCAGCAGCTTTCAGACAGGGGCGAACACTGAAGCTTTCTTT
TRBJ1-2 few TRBV3-1 . CASSPSRNYGYTF TGTGCCAGCAGCCCAAGTCGTAACTATGGCTACACCTTC
TRBJ1-5 many TRBV28 . CASSFGLNQPQHF TGTGCCAGCAGTTTTGGGCTTAATCAGCCCCAGCATTTT
TRBJ2-1 few TRBV6-2/TRBV6-3 TRBD2 CASSLTSATYNEQFF TGTGCCAGCAGTCTAACTAGCGCCACTTACAATGAGCAGTTCTTC
TRBJ2-5 . TRBV9 TRBD2 CASSPTSGRETQYF TGTGCCAGCAGCCCCACTAGCGGGAGAGAGACCCAGTACTTC
TRBJ1-4 . TRBV4-3 . CASSQDRNYNEKLFF TGCGCCAGCAGCCAAGATCGGAATTATAATGAAAAACTGTTTTTT
TRBJ2-1 . TRBV6-5 . CASSYGVGASKQFF TGTGCCAGCAGTTACGGAGTTGGGGCCTCTAAGCAGTTCTTC
TRBJ2-1 few TRBV3-1 . CASSPQFAEQFF TGTGCCAGCAGTCCCCAGTTTGCGGAGCAGTTCTTC
TRBJ1-5 few TRBV7-9 . CASSLEGYSNQPQHF TGTGCCAGCAGCTTAGAGGGGTATAGCAATCAGCCCCAGCATTTT
TRBJ2-1 . TRBV15 TRBD2 CATTTSGRSIYNEQFF TGTGCCACCACCACTAGCGGGAGGTCAATTTACAATGAGCAGTTCTTC
TRBJ2-7 few TRBV29-1 TRBD1 CSVVTGAAYEQYF TGCAGCGTTGTGACAGGGGCGGCCTACGAGCAGTACTTC
TRBJ2-4 few TRBV29-1 TRBD2 CSASGRDIQYF TGCAGCGCCAGCGGGAGAGACATTCAGTACTTC
TRBJ1-1 many TRBV20-1 TRBD1 CSASPGTGSVNTEAFF TGCAGTGCTAGTCCCGGGACAGGGTCGGTGAACACTGAAGCTTTCTTT
TRBJ1-5 . TRBV12-3/TRBV12-4 TRBD1 CASRSDREGSNQPQHF TGTGCCAGCAGGTCGGACAGGGAGGGTAGCAATCAGCCCCAGCATTTT
TRBJ1-1 . TRBV6-5 . CAIQLGTEAFF TGTGCCATCCAATTGGGCACTGAAGCTTTCTTT
TRBJ2-1 many TRBV27 . CASSPQGGPYNEQFF TGTGCCAGCAGTCCCCAGGGGGGGCCCTACAATGAGCAGTTCTTC
TRBJ2-1 . TRBV20-1 . CSLGRGVEQFF TGCAGTCTTGGAAGGGGGGTTGAGCAGTTCTTC
TRBJ2-2 few TRBV12-3/TRBV12-4 . CASSFYSTGELFF TGTGCCAGCAGTTTTTACAGCACCGGGGAGCTGTTTTTT
TRBJ2-1 few TRBV2 TRBD2 CASRGDYQPQFF TGTGCCAGCAGAGGGGACTACCAACCCCAGTTCTTC
TRBJ2-3 few TRBV5-1 TRBD2 CASRTSGSRNTQYF TGCGCCAGCCGGACTAGCGGGAGTAGAAATACGCAGTATTTT
TRBJ2-5 many TRBV12-3/TRBV12-4 . CASSLREETQYF TGTGCCAGCAGTTTACGGGAAGAGACCCAGTACTTC
TRBJ2-1 few TRBV6-1 . CASRLQHGLANYNEQFF TGTGCCAGCAGACTACAACACGGGCTAGCGAACTACAATGAGCAGTTCTTC
TRBJ1-1 . TRBV19 . CASSIVDNTEAFF TGTGCCAGTAGTATAGTAGACAACACTGAAGCTTTCTTT
TRBJ2-5 . TRBV4-3 . CASSQGSRETQYF TGCGCCAGCAGCCAAGGGTCCCGAGAGACCCAGTACTTC
TRBJ2-1 many TRBV29-1 TRBD2 CSVVSGSSYNGQFF TGCAGCGTTGTTAGCGGGAGCTCCTACAATGGGCAGTTCTTC
TRBJ2-4 many TRBV2 . CASSVVVAKNIQYF TGTGCCAGCAGTGTCGTCGTAGCCAAAAACATTCAGTACTTC
TRBJ1-1 . TRBV5-4 . CASSLSGGKAGFF TGTGCCAGCAGCTTGAGTGGAGGGAAAGCGGGTTTCTTT
TRBJ1-1 . TRBV12-3/TRBV12-4 . CASSFSDHTEAFF TGTGCCAGCAGTTTCTCGGATCACACTGAAGCTTTCTTT
TRBJ1-4 few TRBV7-2 . CASSIMGTDEKLFF TGTGCCAGCAGCATTATGGGGACGGATGAAAAACTGTTTTTT
TRBJ2-1 . TRBV7-9 . CASSLVEMYNEQFF TGTGCCAGCAGCTTAGTAGAGATGTACAATGAGCAGTTCTTC
TRBJ2-5 . TRBV7-2 . CASSLTAQETQYF TGTGCCAGCAGCTTAACAGCCCAAGAGACCCAGTACTTC
TRBJ2-2 many TRBV7-8 TRBD2 CASSYGLAGVTGELFF TGTGCCAGCAGCTACGGACTAGCGGGAGTCACCGGGGAGCTGTTTTTT
TRBJ1-1 few TRBV29-1 . CSVGPTEAFF TGCAGCGTCGGTCCCACTGAAGCTTTCTTT
TRBJ2-1 few TRBV30 . CAWTPRGSLGGGQFF TGTGCCTGGACCCCCCGCGGTTCGCTCGGTGGGGGGCAGTTCTTC
TRBJ2-1 . TRBV11-2 TRBD2 CASSARLAGGFEEQFF TGTGCCAGCAGCGCACGACTAGCGGGAGGGTTTGAGGAGCAGTTCTTC
TRBJ2-2 few TRBV6-2/TRBV6-3 . CASSHNTGELFF TGTGCCAGCAGTCACAACACCGGGGAGCTGTTTTTT
TRBJ2-2 . TRBV14 . CASRSQRAPGELFF TGTGCCAGCAGGAGCCAGAGGGCCCCCGGGGAGCTGTTTTTT
TRBJ2-7 . TRBV20-1 TRBD2 CSARKTSGNPYEQYF TGCAGTGCTAGAAAAACTAGCGGGAACCCCTACGAGCAGTACTTC
TRBJ2-3 few TRBV7-8 TRBD2 CASRPLSGRDVDTQYF TGTGCCAGCAGGCCTTTATCCGGGAGGGATGTAGATACGCAGTATTTT
TRBJ1-2 few TRBV24-1 TRBD1 CATSDQTGNHYGYTF TGTGCCACCAGTGATCAGACAGGGAATCACTATGGCTACACCTTC
TRBJ2-5 few TRBV11-2 TRBD1 CASSPGQGLETQYF TGTGCCAGCAGCCCGGGACAGGGTTTAGAGACCCAGTACTTC
TRBJ1-1 . TRBV11-3 . CASSFVSNTEAFF TGTGCCAGCAGCTTTGTCTCGAACACTGAAGCTTTCTTT
TRBJ2-1 . TRBV6-2/TRBV6-3 TRBD1 CASSRTGSNEQFF TGTGCTAGCAGCCGGACAGGAAGCAATGAGCAGTTCTTC
TRBJ2-3 . TRBV24-1 . CATSDPATGTDTQYF TGTGCCACCAGTGATCCCGCGACAGGCACAGATACGCAGTATTTT
TRBJ1-1 . TRBV11-3 TRBD1 CASSSGQGGTEAFF TGTGCCAGCAGCTCGGGACAGGGTGGCACTGAAGCTTTCTTT
TRBJ2-1 . TRBV3-1 TRBD1 CASSPTRGGFYNEQFF TGTGCCAGCAGCCCTACCCGAGGGGGCTTTTACAATGAGCAGTTCTTC
TRBJ2-7 . TRBV12-5 . CASGHPGGSYEQYF TGTGCTAGTGGTCACCCCGGGGGTTCCTACGAGCAGTACTTC
TRBJ2-2 . TRBV29-1 TRBD1 CSVGDRGYTGELFF TGCAGCGTTGGAGACAGGGGATACACCGGGGAGCTGTTTTTT
TRBJ1-1 few TRBV6-2/TRBV6-3 . CASSFGGGTTEAFF TGTGCCAGCAGTTTCGGCGGGGGGACCACTGAAGCTTTCTTT
TRBJ2-7 . TRBV29-1 . CSEVYEQYF TGCAGCGAAGTATACGAGCAGTACTTC
TRBJ1-2 few TRBV28 . CVSLSARQGGYTF TGTGTCAGCCTCAGCGCCAGGCAGGGAGGCTACACCTTC
TRBJ2-2 . TRBV7-6 . CASSLDPPGRGIMTGELFF TGTGCCAGCAGCTTAGACCCCCCGGGCAGGGGTATAATGACCGGGGAGCTGTTTTTT
TRBJ2-7 many TRBV7-9 TRBD1 CASSYSQTGGTYEQYF TGTGCCAGCAGCTATTCCCAGACAGGGGGCACCTACGAGCAGTACTTC